This T cell receptor (beta chain) was sequenced in a study of yellow fever vaccine responses in identical twins. General study findings and limits: Twins' vaccine T cell responses reportedly seemed partly convergent and partly personalized.

Remarks on this clonotype: The target antigen is unknown.

One entry per CDR3 protein, called by TCRdb with MiXCR from the RT-PCR reads. The data contain some 16,000 distinct CDR3 sequences, roughly 80% of them seen just once; the ten biggest clones take up about 1.8%. Germline assignment: CDR1 MGHRA and CDR2 YSYEKL. The CDR3 consists of 15 residues. Trimming took 2 bases from V and 7 from J; bases not matched to a gene: 7. The source of this sequence is a woman in her late teens or twenties who received the yellow fever vaccine. The sequencing used T cells from blood (PBMCs), unsorted or a sorted subset (not recorded which), collected before or after yellow fever vaccination (not recorded which). The V gene is TRBV4-1, the J gene TRBJ2-1; the match to TRBD1 covers 8 bases. CDR3 sequence: CASSQYQGALNEQFF. The CDR3 nucleotides read TGCGCCAGCAGCCAATATCAGGGGGCGCTAAATGAGCAGTTCTTC.